This passage covers 20 T cell receptor beta chains from one sample sequenced in a study of blood T cell repertoires in COVID-19 (TCRdb year 2020). The library was built by means of the immunoSEQ multiplex PCR assay. As stored in TCRdb, this immuneACCESS dataset retains in-frame rearrangements with V and J assigned. A fraction of the clones does not appear; measured against another copy, unresolved V genes explain less than half of the discrepancy, and the remainder lacks a known reason. The sample yields about 260,000 clones; 86% were counted once. Of the sample, just under 9% falls within the top ten clones. The specimen was peripheral blood. The receptor source for this set is a man aged 35-49 years with active or convalescent COVID-19.

The chain links TRBV19 to TRBJ1-2; D is possibly TRBD1 (6 bases). The germline CDR1 and CDR2 sequences are LNHDA and SQIVND (reference sequence). The germline V and J ends were trimmed by 10 bases and 12 bases, with 15 bases remaining between them. CDR3 length: 10 residues. CDR3 region: CATGQMGNTF. The DNA for the CDR3 is TGTGCCACGGGACAAATGGGTAACACCTTC. Using reference TRBV19 and TRBJ1-2 for the parts outside the CDR3, the full variable domain is DGGITQSPKYLFRKEGQNVTLSCEQNLNHDAMYWYRQDPGQGLRLIYYSQIVNDFQKGDIAEGYSVSREKKESFPLTVTSAQKNPTAFYLCATGQMGNTFGSGTRLTVV.

The CDR3 here is CASTITPGPNQPQHF. The CDR3 DNA follows: TGTGCCAGTACCATAACCCCAGGCCCCAATCAGCCCCAGCATTTT. The chain couples TRBV19 to TRBJ1-5; D is uncertain. CDR1 is LNHDA and CDR2 is SQIVND in the germline V gene (reference sequence). The CDR3 has 15 residues. V was trimmed by 7 bases and J by 3 bases, leaving 16 bases between them.

V usage is TRBV5-6 and J usage is TRBJ1-4; 10 bases match TRBD1. The CDR3 is 15 residues long. V was clipped by 4 bases and J by 7 bases; unmatched bases: 7. Per germline, CDR1 SGHDT and CDR2 YYEEEE. CDR3 sequence: CASSRRDRGGEKLFF. In nucleotides, the CDR3 is TGTGCCAGCAGCCGTAGGGACAGGGGAGGTGAAAAACTGTTTTTT.

This chain links TRBV5-5 with TRBJ1-5, with D possibly being TRBD1 (5 bases). Trimming shortened V by 4 bases and J by 7 bases, and 12 bases separated the two germline ends. CDR3 size: 13 residues. Germline V lookup: CDR1 SGHKS, CDR2 YYEKEE (reference sequence). The CDR3 DNA reads as TGTGCCAGCAGCATCCACACAGGACAGCCCCAGCATTTT. Translating it yields CASSIHTGQPQHF.

The chain recombines TRBV27 with TRBJ2-7, with 12 bases aligning to TRBD2. Per germline, CDR1 MNHEY and CDR2 SMNVEV (reference sequence). V was clipped by 4 bases and J by 4 bases; unmatched bases: 2. This CDR3 has 14 amino acids. CDR3 DNA: TGTGCCAGCAGTTGGACTAGCGGGGCTTACGAGCAGTACTTC. It encodes CASSWTSGAYEQYF.

As to this clone: Other DNA sequences in this specimen translate into the identical CDR3. V gene TRBV5-4 combines with J gene TRBJ1-4, with D tentatively TRBD1 (6 bases). V dropped 1 base and J dropped 5 bases, with 6 bases sitting between them. The germline V gene encodes CDR1 SGHNT and CDR2 YYREEE (reference sequence). The CDR3 loop spans 13 amino acids. The CDR3, as DNA: TGTGCCAGCAGCTTGCAGGGGAATGAAAAACTGTTTTTT. Translating it yields CASSLQGNEKLFF.

The table lists this clone with a few counts. J is TRBJ2-7 and V is TRBV11-2; TRBD2 matches 8 bases. Germline loops: CDR1 SGHAT, CDR2 FQNNGV. V gave up 1 base and J gave up 5 bases; unmatched junction bases: 4. CDR3 length: 14 residues. The CDR3: CASSLVRGANEQYF. Written as DNA, the CDR3 is TGTGCCAGCAGCTTAGTGCGGGGGGCAAACGAGCAGTACTTC.

DNA for the CDR3: TGTGCCAGCACAGGTTCAGGGGAGACCCAGTACTTC. Amino acid sequence: CASTGSGETQYF. The chain employs TRBV7-2 and TRBJ2-5; D might be TRBD1 (5 bases). The CDR3 sequence is 12 residues long. V lost 7 bases, J lost 5 bases, and 11 bases lay in between. CDR1 SGHTA and CDR2 FQGNSA come from the germline V gene.

Here the CDR3 reads CASSSRLASSYEQYF. CDR3 nucleotides: TGTGCCAGCAGTTCTCGACTAGCTAGCTCCTACGAGCAGTACTTC. The rearrangement joins TRBV7-9 to TRBJ2-7, with 7 bases lining up with TRBD2. CDR1 and CDR2 (germline): SEHNR, FQNEAQ (reference sequence). The length of the CDR3 is 15 residues. Trimming at V came to 6 bases and at J to 0 bases, leaving 8 bases not matched to a gene.

V and J are TRBV14 and TRBJ1-1; unclear D gene. The V end lost 4 bases, the J end lost 4 bases, and 10 bases lay between the germline ends. The CDR3 has 13 amino acids. Germline-derived CDR1 and CDR2 are SGHDN and FVKESK. CDR3 bases: TGTGCCAGCAGCCTAGCCGAGGGCACTGAAGCTTTCTTT. It encodes CASSLAEGTEAFF. Full variable domain (remainder filled in from reference TRBV14 and TRBJ1-1): EAGVTQFPSHSVIEKGQTVTLRCDPISGHDNLYWYRRVMGKEIKFLLHFVKESKQDESGMPNNRFLAERTGGTYSTLKVQPAELEDSGVYFCASSLAEGTEAFFGQGTRLTVV.

The chain links TRBV12-3 or TRBV12-4 to TRBJ1-1, with 7 bases aligning to TRBD1. J gave up 5 bases and V 1 base, and 1 base lay outside the gene matches. The CDR3 has 13 residues. The chain's CDR3 is CASSLGRGTEAFF. CDR3 DNA sequence: TGTGCCAGCAGTTTAGGCAGGGGGACTGAAGCTTTCTTT.

The V and J genes are TRBV7-8 and TRBJ2-5; 10 bases agree with TRBD2. With V trimmed by 5 bases and J by 4 bases, 7 bases remained unmatched. This CDR3 is built from 15 residues. The germline V gene encodes CDR1 SGHVS and CDR2 FQNEAQ. Written as DNA, the CDR3 is TGTGCCAGCAGCAATAGCGGGAGGTTCAGAGAGACCCAGTACTTC. This codes for CASSNSGRFRETQYF.

The chain employs TRBV5-1 and TRBJ2-1; D is possibly TRBD1 (5 bases). Trimming left V 1 base short and J 4 bases short, with 12 bases between. CDR3 size: 15 residues. Germline assignment: CDR1 SGHRS and CDR2 YFSETQ. The CDR3 region has the DNA TGCGCCAGCAGCTTGACCCAGGACACTTACAATGAGCAGTTCTTC. This gives the protein CASSLTQDTYNEQFF.

V gene TRBV5-4 combines with J gene TRBJ2-5; a possible D gene is TRBD2 (6 bases). Looked up from germline, CDR1 is SGHNT and CDR2 is YYREEE (reference sequence). The CDR3 loop spans 14 amino acids. V was shortened by 4 bases and J by 5 bases, with 15 bases between the two germline ends. DNA of the CDR3: TGTGCCAGCAGCACCGGGACTGTAGGGGAGACCCAGTACTTC. The encoded protein is CASSTGTVGETQYF.

This clone was detected only once. V usage is TRBV28 and J usage is TRBJ2-6; weak D call: TRBD1 (6 bases). Germline assignment: CDR1 MDHEN and CDR2 SYDVKM. The CDR3 runs to 14 residues. Trimming took off 9 bases at V and 2 bases at J, with 11 bases between the two ends. DNA of the CDR3: TGTGCCAGTGACAACAGGGCTGGGGCCAACGTCCTGACTTTC. This sequence encodes CASDNRAGANVLTF.

The chain is built from TRBV5-1 and TRBJ1-2; TRBD1 might be the D (5 bases). V shed 0 bases and J shed 8 bases, with 17 bases lying between them. This CDR3 is 15 amino acids long. Germline CDR1 reads SGHRS; CDR2 reads YFSETQ. Here the CDR3 reads CASSLGSGGMGGYTF. The DNA of the CDR3 is TGCGCCAGCAGCTTGGGATCCGGGGGGATGGGCGGCTACACCTTC.

The chain employs TRBV28 and TRBJ1-4; 8 bases fit TRBD1. Germline assignment: CDR1 MDHEN and CDR2 SYDVKM. J was trimmed by 6 bases and V by 4 bases; bases with no gene match: 7. This CDR3 has 15 amino acids. The CDR3 sequence is CASSSLTGGDEKLFF. CDR3 DNA sequence: TGTGCCAGCAGTTCCCTTACAGGGGGGGATGAAAAACTGTTTTTT.

This clone was picked up a small number of times. Other nucleotide sequences from this sample produce the same CDR3. The rearrangement joins TRBV4-1 to TRBJ2-3; TRBD2 agrees at 9 bases. The V and J ends lost 0 bases and 3 bases, in that order; junction bases with no gene match: 7. The CDR3 is made up of 17 amino acids. Germline loops: CDR1 MGHRA, CDR2 YSYEKL. CDR3 sequence: CASSQDLDSGSTDTQYF. The CDR3 DNA follows: TGCGCCAGCAGCCAAGATCTTGATAGCGGGAGTACAGATACGCAGTATTTT.

This clone was seen only a few times. The chain employs TRBV9 and TRBJ1-1; D uncertain. CDR1 is SGDLS, CDR2 YYNGEE, per germline. This CDR3 is built from 14 residues. Trimming removed 2 bases at V and 5 bases at J, with 13 bases between. CDR3 sequence: CASSVRREGTEAFF. The CDR3 region has the DNA TGTGCCAGCAGCGTCAGAAGGGAGGGAACTGAAGCTTTCTTT.

The chain joins TRBV11-3 to TRBJ1-1, with a possible D match to TRBD1 (5 bases). The V end was cut by 2 bases, the J end by 10 bases, with 23 bases between. Per germline, CDR1 SGHNT and CDR2 YENEEA. The CDR3 loop spans 16 amino acids. CDR3 sequence: CASSLWASDARQGAFF. The DNA for the CDR3 is TGTGCCAGCAGCTTATGGGCCTCGGACGCCCGCCAGGGAGCTTTCTTT.